These T cell receptor beta chains were read from a single sample in a study of graft-versus-host responses after intestinal transplantation. No antigens are known for them. Sequenced by immunoSEQ multiplex PCR; TCRdb stores in-frame clones only, minus some. Among about 90,000 clones listed, approximately 90% were seen once. The input for sequencing was unstimulated CD4+ T cells sorted from spleen or lymph node cells, taken before transplant. The receptors originated from a human donor who was the organ donor for an intestinal transplant. Both conserved end residues are part of each CDR3. The order of the fields is clone size, J gene, D gene, V gene, CDR3 DNA, CDR3 protein. D genes are given only for firm matches. Clone size is stated in some rows and not others, as once, few, many or a class when expanded.

NA,TRBJ2-4,NA,TRBV29-1,TGCAGCGTTGAATTCATTGGGGGAGGAGACATTCAGTACTTC,CSVEFIGGGDIQYF
NA,TRBJ2-7,TRBD2,TRBV7-9,TGTGCCAGCAGCCCCGGACTAGCGGGAGGAAGTTCCTACGAGCAGTACTTC,CASSPGLAGGSSYEQYF
NA,TRBJ1-1,NA,TRBV5-1,TGCGCCAGCAGCTTCAAAGGGAGGGACACTGAAGCTTTCTTT,CASSFKGRDTEAFF
NA,TRBJ1-2,TRBD1,TRBV13,TGTGCCAGCAGCACCGCGGGACAGGGGAACCATGGCTACACCTTC,CASSTAGQGNHGYTF
NA,TRBJ2-7,NA,TRBV20-1,TGCAGAGTCGAGCGTGGCTACGAGCAGTACTTC,CRVERGYEQYF
NA,TRBJ2-1,TRBD2,TRBV5-1,TGCGCCAGCAGCCTGTTAGCGGGGGGGCGATACAATGAGCAGTTCTTC,CASSLLAGGRYNEQFF
NA,TRBJ1-5,NA,TRBV2,TGTGCCAGCGGCCGGGAGCAAAATCAGCCCCAGCATTTT,CASGREQNQPQHF
NA,TRBJ1-2,NA,TRBV6-5,TGTGCCAGCAGTGTGTCAAACTATGGCTACACCTTC,CASSVSNYGYTF
NA,TRBJ1-4,NA,TRBV7-9,TGTGCCAGCAGCTTAGGGGGCGGAGGGGAAAAACTGTTTTTT,CASSLGGGGEKLFF
NA,TRBJ1-3,NA,TRBV5-1,TGCGCCAGCAGCTTAGGACACGGAAACACCATATATTTT,CASSLGHGNTIYF
NA,TRBJ2-7,NA,TRBV5-1,TGCGCCAGCAGCTTGGATACGGGGTCACCCTACGAGCAGTACTTC,CASSLDTGSPYEQYF
NA,TRBJ1-1,TRBD1,TRBV19,TGTGCCAGTAGTACTACCGGGACAGGGACTGAAGCTTTCTTT,CASSTTGTGTEAFF
NA,TRBJ2-5,TRBD2,TRBV6-1,TGTGCCAGCAGTGGGCGGGAGCGGGAGACCCAGTACTTC,CASSGRERETQYF
NA,TRBJ2-4,NA,TRBV5-1,TGCGCCAGCAGCTTGGATCCAGGGGTAGAGACCAAAAACATTCAGTACTTC,CASSLDPGVETKNIQYF
NA,TRBJ1-5,TRBD1,TRBV28,TGTGCCAGCCATGACGACAGGGGGCAGGGCAATCAGCCCCAGCATTTT,CASHDDRGQGNQPQHF
NA,TRBJ2-7,TRBD1,TRBV7-9,TGTGCCAGCAGCTTAGACGCGGGACAGGGGGCCTACGAGCAGTACTTC,CASSLDAGQGAYEQYF
NA,TRBJ2-1,TRBD2,TRBV6-6,TGTGCCAGCAGAACTAGCGGGGGGCAGAATGAGCAGTTCTTC,CASRTSGGQNEQFF
NA,TRBJ2-2,NA,TRBV6-5,TGTGCCAGCAGTCTGGGCGGGCAGCTGTTTTTT,CASSLGGQLFF
NA,TRBJ1-1,NA,TRBV7-3,TGTGCCAGCAGCTCCGGTTTAGAGGGCACTGAAGCTTTCTTT,CASSSGLEGTEAFF
NA,TRBJ1-3,NA,TRBV7-8,TGTGCCAGCAGCTGGGCGGGGTTCGGAAACACCATATATTTT,CASSWAGFGNTIYF
NA,TRBJ2-7,NA,TRBV6-1,TGTGCCAGCAGTGCAAGCGGATACGAGCAGTACTTC,CASSASGYEQYF
NA,TRBJ1-2,NA,TRBV6-1,TGTGCCAGCAGTAAATCCTTGACAGGCCGCTATGGCTACACCTTC,CASSKSLTGRYGYTF
NA,TRBJ2-5,TRBD2,TRBV2,TGTGCCAGCAGTTCGGGGGGTATGCTCTCTATAGAGACCCAGTACTTC,CASSSGGMLSIETQYF
NA,TRBJ2-5,TRBD2,TRBV6-6,TGTGCCAGCAGTCGCCGAAGCGGGGGGGCGGGAGAGACCCAGTACTTC,CASSRRSGGAGETQYF
NA,TRBJ1-5,NA,TRBV6-5,TGTGCCAGCAGTTACGGGTTAGGGGGTTCCAATCAGCCCCAGCATTTT,CASSYGLGGSNQPQHF
NA,TRBJ2-1,NA,TRBV6-1,TGTGCCAGCAGAGTCAGTTATACCTACAATGAGCAGTTCTTC,CASRVSYTYNEQFF
NA,TRBJ2-3,TRBD2,TRBV6-4,TGTGCCAGCAGTACTAGCGGGGGGCCAGGGGATACGCAGTATTTT,CASSTSGGPGDTQYF
NA,TRBJ2-7,TRBD2,TRBV2,TGTGCCAGCATCCTCATACGGGAGGGCCTCTCCGAGCAGTACTTC,CASILIREGLSEQYF
NA,TRBJ1-5,NA,TRBV28,TGTGCCAGCAGCTCATCGGTTGGGAGCTGGGGAGAACAGCCCCAGCATTTT,CASSSSVGSWGEQPQHF
NA,TRBJ2-5,NA,TRBV11-2,TGTGCCAGCAGCTTAGATAGAGAGACCCAGTACTTC,CASSLDRETQYF
NA,TRBJ2-5,TRBD2,TRBV28,TGTGCCAGCAGTTTTATAATTCTAGCGGGACATCAAGAGACCCAGTACTTC,CASSFIILAGHQETQYF
NA,TRBJ1-6,NA,TRBV6-5,TGTGCCAGCAGTGACAATAATTCACCCCTCCACTTT,CASSDNNSPLHF
NA,TRBJ1-1,NA,TRBV7-3,TGTGCCAGCAGCTTAATAGGGCAGGGCACTGAAGCTTTCTTT,CASSLIGQGTEAFF
NA,TRBJ1-4,TRBD1,TRBV10-3,TGTGCCATCAGTTGGGACAGCGAAAAACTGTTTTTT,CAISWDSEKLFF
NA,TRBJ1-2,NA,TRBV7-2,TGTGCCAGCAGCTTAGTACGGGGGGACTATGGCTACACCTTC,CASSLVRGDYGYTF
NA,TRBJ1-4,NA,TRBV10-2,TGCGCCAGCCGACGGGGGGAAGGTGAAAAACTGTTTTTT,CASRRGEGEKLFF
NA,TRBJ1-1,NA,TRBV11-2,TGTGCCAGCAGCTTTTTGAGCGCTGAAGCTTTCTTT,CASSFLSAEAFF
NA,TRBJ2-7,TRBD2,TRBV7-2,TGTGCCAGCAGCTTAGTTAGCGGGAGGTTGTTCAGCGAGCAGTACTTC,CASSLVSGRLFSEQYF
NA,TRBJ2-5,NA,TRBV4-2,TGTGCCAGCGCCGAGGCAGATGGCCGAGCTTTACAAGAGACCCAGTACTTC,CASAEADGRALQETQYF
NA,TRBJ2-7,NA,TRBV19,TGTGCCAGTAGTATGGAGGGTGCCCGAAAGGGGACTCCGCCCTACGAGCAGTACTTC,CASSMEGARKGTPPYEQYF
NA,TRBJ2-3,TRBD2,TRBV4-2,TGTGCCAGCAGCCAACAGGCGCGGGAGAGCCGCGATACGCAGTATTTT,CASSQQARESRDTQYF
NA,TRBJ1-1,NA,TRBV5-4,TGTGCCAGCAGCTTGGCCTCGGGGGGCACTGAAGCTTTCTTT,CASSLASGGTEAFF
NA,TRBJ1-1,NA,TRBV30,TGTGCCTGGAGCAGGGCCCCACAGGTGCACACTGAAGCTTTCTTT,CAWSRAPQVHTEAFF
NA,TRBJ2-2,NA,TRBV11-3,TGTGCCAGCAGCTTAGATCGGGGGGCGCGAGGCGGGGAGCTGTTTTTT,CASSLDRGARGGELFF
NA,TRBJ2-1,TRBD2,TRBV9,TGTGCCAGCAGCGTTGACAACGGGGGGTACAATGAGCAGTTCTTC,CASSVDNGGYNEQFF
NA,TRBJ2-3,TRBD1,TRBV18,TGTGCCAGCTCACCGGTGACCGGGACAGTGGGCACAGATACGCAGTATTTT,CASSPVTGTVGTDTQYF
NA,TRBJ1-3,TRBD1,TRBV30,TGTGCCTGGAGTGCAGGGGGCCCTGGAAACACCATATATTTT,CAWSAGGPGNTIYF
NA,TRBJ2-1,NA,TRBV11-2,TGTGCCAGCAGCTTATTCCTGCTGAAGACAGGCAATGAGCAGTTCTTC,CASSLFLLKTGNEQFF
NA,TRBJ2-1,TRBD1,TRBV6-1,TGTGCCAGCAGTACCCGGACAGGGGGCATTGAGCAGTTCTTC,CASSTRTGGIEQFF
few,TRBJ2-2,NA,TRBV6-5,TGTGCCAGCAGTCACATACGGGGGTACGGGGAGCTGTTTTTT,CASSHIRGYGELFF
NA,TRBJ1-5,TRBD1,TRBV28,TGTGCCAGCAGTTTGGTCGTGTGGGACAGGGGTAATCAGCCCCAGCATTTT,CASSLVVWDRGNQPQHF
NA,TRBJ2-5,TRBD2,TRBV5-6,TGTGCCAGCAGCGTACGACTAGCGGTCCTTAGAGAGACCCAGTACTTC,CASSVRLAVLRETQYF
once,TRBJ2-4,NA,TRBV25-1,TGTGCCAGCAGTGAATATGTTGGGGGCCAAAACGAAGACATTCAGTACTTC,CASSEYVGGQNEDIQYF
once,TRBJ2-1,TRBD2,TRBV9,TGTGCCAGCAGCGGGGGACTAGCGGGGATGAATGAGCAGTTCTTC,CASSGGLAGMNEQFF
few,TRBJ1-1,TRBD1,TRBV28,TGTGCCAGCAGTTTAATCAGGGGGCTAACTGAAGCTTTCTTT,CASSLIRGLTEAFF